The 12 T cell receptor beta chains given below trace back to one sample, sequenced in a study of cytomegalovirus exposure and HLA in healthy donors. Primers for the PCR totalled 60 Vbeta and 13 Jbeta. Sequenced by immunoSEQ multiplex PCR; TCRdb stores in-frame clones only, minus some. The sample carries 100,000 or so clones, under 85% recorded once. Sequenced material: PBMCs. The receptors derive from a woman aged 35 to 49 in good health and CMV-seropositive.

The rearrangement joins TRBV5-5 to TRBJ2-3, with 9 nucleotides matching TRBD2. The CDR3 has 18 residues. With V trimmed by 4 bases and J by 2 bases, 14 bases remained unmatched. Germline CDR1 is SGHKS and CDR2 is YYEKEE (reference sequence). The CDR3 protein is CASSQPVAGERDTDTQYF. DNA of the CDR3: TGTGCCAGCAGCCAACCGGTAGCGGGAGAGCGGGACACAGATACGCAGTATTTT. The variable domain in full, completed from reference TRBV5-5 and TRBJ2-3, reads DAGVTQSPTHLIKTRGQQVTLRCSPISGHKSVSWYQQVLGQGPQFIFQYYEKEERGRGNFPDRFSARQFPNYSSELNVNALLLGDSALYLCASSQPVAGERDTDTQYFGPGTRLTVL.

The DNA for the CDR3 is TGTGCCAGCAGCATTCCCGACAGGGATCGTTCCTACAATGAGCAGTTCTTC. Its protein is CASSIPDRDRSYNEQFF. The V gene is TRBV7-2, the J gene TRBJ2-1, with 7 bases matching TRBD1. The CDR3 is 17 amino acids. The junction had 11 bases not matched to a gene; V was cut back by 5 bases and J by 1 base. Germline V gives CDR1 SGHTA, CDR2 FQGNSA.

In DNA, the CDR3 is TGTGCCAGCAGCCCAGCGGGGGGGTCGAAGACCCAGTACTTC. Encoded protein: CASSPAGGSKTQYF. The chain couples TRBV4-2 to TRBJ2-5; 10 bases are a match to TRBD2. V lost 4 bases to trimming and J lost 6 bases; unmatched junction nucleotides: 5. Germline assignment: CDR1 LGHNA and CDR2 YNFKEQ. The CDR3 has 14 residues.

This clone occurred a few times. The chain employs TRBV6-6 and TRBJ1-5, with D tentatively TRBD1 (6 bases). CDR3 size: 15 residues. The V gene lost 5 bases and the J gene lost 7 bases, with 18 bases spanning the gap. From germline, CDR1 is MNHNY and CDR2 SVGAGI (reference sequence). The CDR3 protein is CASSTQTGVGQPQHF. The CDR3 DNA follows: TGTGCCAGCAGTACGCAGACAGGAGTGGGACAGCCCCAGCATTTT.

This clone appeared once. The CDR3 sequence: CASSPSPSGTYNEQFF. For the CDR3, the DNA is TGTGCCAGCAGTCCCTCCCCTAGCGGGACCTACAATGAGCAGTTCTTC. The V call is TRBV27, the J call TRBJ2-1; 9 nucleotides line up with TRBD2. J lost 2 bases, V lost 5 bases, and 7 bases had no gene match. Germline assignment: CDR1 MNHEY and CDR2 SMNVEV (reference sequence). The CDR3 has 16 residues.

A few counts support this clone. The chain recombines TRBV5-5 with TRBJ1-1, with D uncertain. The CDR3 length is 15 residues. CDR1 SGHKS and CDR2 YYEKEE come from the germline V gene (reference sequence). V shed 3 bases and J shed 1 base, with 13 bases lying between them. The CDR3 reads CASSSPPGKNTEAFF. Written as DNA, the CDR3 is TGTGCCAGCAGCTCTCCCCCCGGGAAGAACACTGAAGCTTTCTTT.

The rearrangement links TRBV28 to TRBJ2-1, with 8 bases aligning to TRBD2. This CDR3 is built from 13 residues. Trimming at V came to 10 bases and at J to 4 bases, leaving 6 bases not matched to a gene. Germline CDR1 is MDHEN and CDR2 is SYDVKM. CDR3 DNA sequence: TGTGCCACCTCGGGAGGGGTTTACAATGAGCAGTTCTTC. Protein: CATSGGVYNEQFF.

CDR3 region: CASSLNPTGDWEPYEQYF. CDR3 bases: TGCGCCAGCAGCTTGAACCCGACAGGGGATTGGGAGCCCTACGAGCAGTACTTC. The rearrangement uses TRBV5-1 and TRBJ2-7; 8 nucleotides line up with TRBD1. This CDR3 region has 18 residues. V was pared by 1 base and J by 2 bases, with 14 bases of the junction left unmatched. Germline V gene data show CDR1 as SGHRS and CDR2 as YFSETQ.

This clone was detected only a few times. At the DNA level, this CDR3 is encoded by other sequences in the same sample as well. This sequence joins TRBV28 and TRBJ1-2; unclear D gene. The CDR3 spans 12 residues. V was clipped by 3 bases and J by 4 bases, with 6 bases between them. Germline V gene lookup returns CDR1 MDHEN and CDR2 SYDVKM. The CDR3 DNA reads TGTGCCAGCAGTTTTGGCAGCTATGGCTACACCTTC. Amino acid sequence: CASSFGSYGYTF.

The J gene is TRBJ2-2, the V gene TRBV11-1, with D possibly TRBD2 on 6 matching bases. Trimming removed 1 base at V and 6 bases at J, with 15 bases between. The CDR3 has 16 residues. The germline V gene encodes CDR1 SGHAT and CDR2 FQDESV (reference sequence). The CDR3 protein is CASSLEEWTISGELFF. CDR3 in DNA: TGTGCCAGCAGCTTAGAGGAGTGGACTATCTCCGGGGAGCTGTTTTTT. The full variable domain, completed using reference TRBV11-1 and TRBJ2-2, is EAEVAQSPRYKITEKSQAVAFWCDPISGHATLYWYRQILGQGPELLVQFQDESVVDDSQLPKDRFSAERLKGVDSTLKIQPAELGDSAMYLCASSLEEWTISGELFFGEGSRLTVL.

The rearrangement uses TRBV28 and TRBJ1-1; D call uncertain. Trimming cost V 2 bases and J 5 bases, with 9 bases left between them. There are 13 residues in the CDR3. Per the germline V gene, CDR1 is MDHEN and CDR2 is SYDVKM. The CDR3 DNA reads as TGTGCCAGCAGTTTACAAAGCCGTACTGAAGCTTTCTTT. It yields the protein CASSLQSRTEAFF.

CDR3 protein: CASSFSPLSVVPNEQYF. In nucleotides, the CDR3 is TGTGCCAGCAGTTTTTCTCCCCTTTCGGTCGTCCCGAACGAGCAGTACTTC. The rearrangement uses TRBV28 and TRBJ2-7; D is uncertain. Germline V gives CDR1 MDHEN, CDR2 SYDVKM. Trimming removed 3 bases from V and 5 bases from J, with 23 bases in between. This CDR3 region has 17 residues.